This T cell receptor beta chain derives from a study of vaccination effects on CD4 cells after COVID-19. Using viral peptide pools, the ViraFEST assay grew out antigen-specific CD4+ T cells prior to sequencing. Scientists isolated CD4+ T cells after a roughly 10-day culture period ended. Vaccinated recipients, who were negative for nucleocapsid antibodies, had no history of SARS-CoV-2 infection. Study conclusions and caveats: There was marked clonal contraction among infection- and vaccine-induced clones late after vaccination.

Profiling relied on immunoSEQ multiplex PCR, and the TCRdb table lists in-frame clones only, not all of them. The table shows 65,000 to 90,000 clones, with 60% to 75% occurring only once. Comment on this clone: The antigen remains undetermined.

The CDR3 length is 15 residues. Germline assignment: CDR1 LNHDA and CDR2 SQIVND (reference sequence). The V and J ends lost 4 bases and 1 base respectively, with 12 bases between them. The chain combines TRBV19 with TRBJ2-3; possibly TRBD1 for D (6 bases). The receptor's source is a human donor who received a COVID-19 vaccine. The starting material was CD4+ T cells from PBMCs cultured with HCoV-NL63 spike peptides, obtained before COVID-19 vaccination. The CDR3 loop is CASSKRNRGTDTQYF. The DNA of the CDR3 is TGTGCCAGTAGTAAGAGGAACAGGGGCACAGATACGCAGTATTTT.